A single sample gave rise to the 18 T cell receptor beta chains below, sequenced in a study of response to subunit inactivated influenza vaccine. TCRdb ran MiXCR on the RT-PCR reads and lists one entry per CDR3 protein. This table has just under 250,000 distinct CDR3 sequences, more than 9% appearing once. The sequenced sample was non-naive T cells sorted from PBMCs, obtained 14 to 15 days before vaccination. The receptors were gathered from a man aged 45-65 years who received an inactivated influenza vaccine.

This clonotype was observed a few times. The rearrangement links TRBV20-1 to TRBJ2-2; TRBD2 agrees at 16 bases. Trimming removed 3 bases from V and 2 bases from J; junction bases left unmatched: 3. CDR3 size: 17 residues. The germline V gene has CDR1 DFQATT and CDR2 SNEGSKA (reference sequence). The CDR3 reads CSARGTSGRANTGELFF. The CDR3 coding sequence is TGCAGTGCTAGGGGGACTAGCGGGAGGGCCAACACCGGGGAGCTGTTTTTT.

J is TRBJ1-4 and V is TRBV4-3; D remains unclear. The germline V gene has CDR1 LGHNA and CDR2 YSLEER. Trimming shortened V by 1 base and J by 4 bases, and 16 bases separated the two germline ends. The CDR3 consists of 17 residues. CDR3 DNA: TGCGCCAGCAGCCAAGGACTCAGGAAAGGGCTTAATGAAAAACTGTTTTTT. Protein: CASSQGLRKGLNEKLFF.

This clonotype came up many times. The chain joins TRBV12-3 or TRBV12-4 to TRBJ2-2; the D gene could be TRBD1 or TRBD2 (5 bases each). Trimming pared 7 bases from V and 0 bases from J, leaving 12 bases between. CDR3 length equals 15 residues. The CDR3 nucleotides read TGTGCCAGCACCCCGGGGACGGCGAACACCGGGGAGCTGTTTTTT. It translates to CASTPGTANTGELFF.

The sample holds many counts of this clonotype. This chain joins TRBV9 and TRBJ2-1; TRBD2 is a possible D gene (7 bases). CDR1 is SGDLS and CDR2 is YYNGEE in the germline V gene. Between the trimmed V and J ends, which lost 0 bases and 5 bases, there was a span of 12 bases. CDR3 length: 15 amino acids. The CDR3: CASSVGRGGNNEQFF. The CDR3 coding sequence is TGTGCCAGCAGCGTAGGGAGGGGGGGAAACAATGAGCAGTTCTTC.

This clonotype occurred a few times. The V call is TRBV5-5, the J call TRBJ2-5; D unclear. The V gene lost 5 bases and the J gene lost 1 base, with 12 bases spanning the gap. This CDR3 region has 14 residues. Germline values: CDR1 SGHKS, CDR2 YYEKEE (reference sequence). Here the CDR3 DNA reads TGTGCCAGCAGAAGCAGCTTACTCCAAGAGACCCAGTACTTC. It is translated as CASRSSLLQETQYF.

This clonotype was counted at least ten times. The chain employs TRBV6-5 and TRBJ2-5; 7 positions agree with TRBD1. The CDR3 length is 13 residues. The junction had 6 bases not matched to a gene; V was cut back by 6 bases and J by 5 bases. Germline values: CDR1 MNHEY, CDR2 SVGAGI. The CDR3 DNA reads TGTGCCAGCAGCTACGGACAGGAGGAGACCCAGTACTTC. Translation: CASSYGQEETQYF.

This clonotype was picked up a small number of times. The rearrangement uses TRBV5-6 and TRBJ2-2, with D possibly matching TRBD1 (6 bases). V shed 4 bases and J shed 5 bases, with 18 bases lying between them. Germline lookup yields CDR1 SGHDT and CDR2 YYEEEE. The CDR3 extends over 16 amino acids. The CDR3 DNA reads TGTGCCAGCAGCACCTCCGGGACACTCGATACCGGGGAGCTGTTTTTT. Translation: CASSTSGTLDTGELFF.

This clonotype has more than one count but fewer than ten. The CDR3 nucleotides are TGTGCCAGCAGCACCTGGACAGGGGCCTACGAGCAGTACTTC. Residues: CASSTWTGAYEQYF. The V call is TRBV7-2, the J call TRBJ2-7, with 9 bases fitting TRBD1. This CDR3 is 14 amino acids long. The germline V gene has CDR1 SGHTA and CDR2 FQGNSA. The junction had 4 bases not matched to a gene; V was cut back by 5 bases and J by 2 bases.

The chain recombines TRBV20-1 with TRBJ1-2; no definite D call. The CDR3 extends over 13 amino acids. Trimming stripped 6 bases from V and 4 bases from J, with 15 bases between. Germline V gene sequence: CDR1 DFQATT, CDR2 SNEGSKA (reference sequence). The CDR3 coding sequence is TGCAGTGCCCCAATTAGCTTGTCCTATGGCTACACCTTC. As protein: CSAPISLSYGYTF.

This chain connects TRBV27 to TRBJ2-1, with 11 bases aligning to TRBD2. The CDR3 covers 15 residues. The trim removed 3 bases at V and 9 bases at J, leaving 7 bases unmatched. The germline CDR1 and CDR2 sequences are MNHEY and SMNVEV (reference sequence). The CDR3 here is CASSFFSGRGGEQFF. The CDR3 bases are TGTGCCAGCAGTTTTTTTAGCGGGAGGGGAGGTGAGCAGTTCTTC.

This chain joins TRBV28 and TRBJ2-3, with D possibly TRBD1 on 6 matching bases. Per the germline V gene, CDR1 is MDHEN and CDR2 is SYDVKM. This CDR3 is built from 10 residues. V shed 9 bases and J shed 7 bases, with 8 bases lying between them. Written as DNA, the CDR3 is TGTGCCAGTACAGGGCATACGCAGTATTTT. Translating it yields CASTGHTQYF.

The table lists this clonotype with a few counts. J is TRBJ2-5 and V is TRBV7-2; D uncertain. CDR3 length: 13 amino acids. Germline V gene sequence: CDR1 SGHTA, CDR2 FQGNSA. Between the trimmed V and J ends, which lost 2 bases and 0 bases, there was a span of 4 bases. CDR3 amino acids: CASSLSNQETQYF. CDR3 coding DNA: TGTGCCAGCAGCTTAAGCAACCAAGAGACCCAGTACTTC. Looking up the rest from reference TRBV7-2 and TRBJ2-5 gives the full variable domain: GAGVSQSPSNKVTEKGKDVELRCDPISGHTALYWYRQSLGQGLEFLIYFQGNSAPDKSGLPSDRFSAERTGGSVSTLTIQRTQQEDSAVYLCASSLSNQETQYFGPGTRLLVL.

V is TRBV9 and J is TRBJ2-3, with TRBD2 identical over 10 bases. CDR3 length: 15 amino acids. Germline CDR1 reads SGDLS; CDR2 reads YYNGEE. V shed 0 bases and J 8 bases; nucleotides not matched to a gene: 6. The CDR3 region is CASSVDIAGGRTQYF. CDR3 DNA sequence: TGTGCCAGCAGCGTAGATATAGCGGGAGGCCGTACGCAGTATTTT.

The gene calls are TRBV18 and TRBJ2-7, with TRBD2 as a possible D gene (6 bases). This CDR3 is 15 amino acids long. V gave up 2 bases and J gave up 6 bases, with 17 bases separating them. The germline CDR1 and CDR2 sequences are KGHSH and LQKENI. In DNA, the CDR3 is TGTGCCAGCTCACCAATGATAGGGCGGGGAACCGAGCAGTACTTC. It yields the protein CASSPMIGRGTEQYF.

This rearrangement joins TRBV20-1 to TRBJ2-1, with unresolved D. This CDR3 comprises 12 residues. The V and J ends lost 2 bases and 5 bases respectively, with 7 bases between them. Germline V CDR1 and CDR2: DFQATT, SNEGSKA (reference sequence). CDR3 coding DNA: TGCAGTGCTAGACCTACAGACAATGAGCAGTTCTTC. The encoded protein is CSARPTDNEQFF.

This clonotype was counted many times. The chain joins TRBV7-2 to TRBJ2-5; the D gene could be TRBD1 or TRBD2 (6 bases each). Trimming took off 5 bases at V and 4 bases at J, with 23 bases between the two ends. The CDR3 extends over 17 amino acids. Germline lookup yields CDR1 SGHTA and CDR2 FQGNSA. The CDR3 region has the DNA TGTGCCAGCAGCCCCCGGTTAGTGGGGGGCTCCGGAGAGACCCAGTACTTC. Its translation is CASSPRLVGGSGETQYF.

This clonotype was counted at least ten times. The V and J genes are TRBV29-1 and TRBJ1-5, with D tentatively TRBD1 (6 bases). Germline CDR1 and CDR2: SQVTM and ANQGSEA. The CDR3 runs to 13 residues. Trimming shortened V by 5 bases and J by 4 bases, and 12 bases separated the two germline ends. CDR3 residues: CSVSPGANQPQHF. The CDR3 DNA sequence: TGCAGCGTTTCTCCAGGGGCTAATCAGCCCCAGCATTTT.

The chain joins TRBV4-3 to TRBJ2-2, with a possible D match to TRBD1 (5 bases). V shed 5 bases and J shed 3 bases, with 10 bases lying between them. This CDR3 spans 14 amino acids. CDR1 is LGHNA, CDR2 YSLEER, per germline. The CDR3 reads CASSTDSDTGELFF. DNA for the CDR3: TGCGCCAGCAGCACCGACAGTGACACCGGGGAGCTGTTTTTT.